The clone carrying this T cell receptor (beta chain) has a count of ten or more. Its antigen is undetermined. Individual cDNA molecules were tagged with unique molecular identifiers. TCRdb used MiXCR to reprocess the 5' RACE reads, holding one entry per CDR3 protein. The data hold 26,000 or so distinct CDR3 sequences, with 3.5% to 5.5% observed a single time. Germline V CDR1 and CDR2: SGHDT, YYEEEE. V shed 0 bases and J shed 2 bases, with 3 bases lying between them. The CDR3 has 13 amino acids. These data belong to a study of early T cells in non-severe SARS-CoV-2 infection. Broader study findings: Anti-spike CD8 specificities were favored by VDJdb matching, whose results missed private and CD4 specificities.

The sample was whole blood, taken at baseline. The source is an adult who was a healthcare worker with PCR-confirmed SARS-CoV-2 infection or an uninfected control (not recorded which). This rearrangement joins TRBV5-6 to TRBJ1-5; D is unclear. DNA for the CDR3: TGTGCCAGCAGCTTGGAGCGCAATCAGCCCCAGCATTTT. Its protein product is CASSLERNQPQHF.